This T cell receptor (beta chain) came from a study of OX40 agonist ivuxolimab in advanced cancers. Study as a whole: Prior therapy, whether anti-PD-1, anti-PD-L1 or anti-CTLA-4, was allowed, and roughly 44% had some. Whole-study findings and limits: Antigens targeted by the expanded peripheral T cells were not determined. Nonresponders included some who also had low normalized T-cell clonal expansion.

Repertoires were generated with immunoSEQ multiplex PCR, while TCRdb's copy carries only in-frame clones and drops some. The table has 70,000 to 95,000 clones, 70% to 90% seen once. This clone has only one observation. Its antigen is as yet unknown. Systemic immunosuppression or autoimmune disease history was grounds to exclude patients. The V and J ends lost 6 bases and 2 bases, in that order; junction bases with no gene match: 7. The length of the CDR3 is 15 residues. Germline values: CDR1 MDHEN, CDR2 SYDVKM. This clonotype was sampled from an adult with an advanced solid tumor such as melanoma, head and neck, liver or kidney cancer. The sequencing here drew on CD4+ or CD8+ T cells sorted from blood, taken in a trial of the OX40 agonist ivuxolimab. The rearrangement uses TRBV28 and TRBJ1-2, with 9 positions matching TRBD1. CDR3 region: CASSTGQGKNYGYTF. The DNA for the CDR3 is TGTGCCAGCAGCACCGGACAGGGGAAAAACTATGGCTACACCTTC.